The rows below give T cell receptor beta chains drawn from one sample of a study of vaccination and CD4 T cells after COVID-19. No antigen is known for these receptors. TCRdb passed the PCR reads through MiXCR, listing each CDR3 protein once. The table records 8,000 or so distinct CDR3 sequences, approximately 40% of them present only once. Sequencing used CD4+ T cells from blood, cultured in vitro. The receptor set was obtained from a human donor in good health. CDR3s include the opening cysteine and the closing phenylalanine or tryptophan. The order of the fields is J gene, clone size, V gene, D gene, CDR3 length, CDR3 DNA, CDR3 protein. The D gene is left open where the match is weak. Not every row has a clone size; where given, it reads once, few, many or a size class.

>TRBJ1-1|NA|TRBV20-1|NA|13
TGCAGTGCTAATAAGGGAGCCTACACTGAAGCTTTCTTT
CSANKGAYTEAFF
>TRBJ2-3|NA|TRBV6-5|TRBD1|14
TGTGCCAGCAGTTCGACAGGGGTTTCAGATACGCAGTATTTT
CASSSTGVSDTQYF
>TRBJ2-2|NA|TRBV6-1|NA|12
TGTGCCACGACCATAGGGGCCGGGGAGCTGTTTTTT
CATTIGAGELFF
>TRBJ2-1|NA|TRBV27|NA|15
TGTGCCAGCAGTTTAGGAATCCCGGTTTTGGATGAGCAGTTCTTC
CASSLGIPVLDEQFF
>TRBJ2-2|NA|TRBV20-1|NA|15
TGCGGTGCTAGATTCCGGGACCCCGACACCGGGGAGCTGTTTTTT
CGARFRDPDTGELFF
>TRBJ1-6|few|TRBV2|NA|15
TGTGCCAGCAGAGCCGGGGACGGTGGTATTTCACCCCTCCACTTT
CASRAGDGGISPLHF
>TRBJ2-7|few|TRBV12-3/TRBV12-4|NA|14
TGTGCCAGCAGTTTGTCAGGTAGCTCCTACGAGCAGTACTTC
CASSLSGSSYEQYF
>TRBJ2-3|few|TRBV12-1|NA|15
TGTGCCAGCAGCGAGAGCGACCGGAGCACAGATACGCAGTATTTT
CASSESDRSTDTQYF
>TRBJ2-7|NA|TRBV19|NA|13
TGTGCCAGTAACCAACAGGGCCTGGGGGAGCAGTACTTC
CASNQQGLGEQYF
>TRBJ2-5|NA|TRBV10-3|TRBD2|17
TGTGCCATCAGTGAGTCGCTAAGCGGGGTCAGCCAAGAGACCCAGTACTTC
CAISESLSGVSQETQYF
>TRBJ2-5|NA|TRBV19|NA|15
TGTGCCAGTAGTATAGCCCACCCAAGGGGGGAGACCCAGTACTTC
CASSIAHPRGETQYF
>TRBJ1-5|NA|TRBV2|NA|13
TGTGCCAGCAGTGATAGGGGTGGACAGCCCCAGCATTTT
CASSDRGGQPQHF
>TRBJ1-3|NA|TRBV7-2|TRBD1|17
TGTGCCAGCAGCTTACAGGGGGCTCTAAACTCTGGAAACACCATATATTTT
CASSLQGALNSGNTIYF
>TRBJ1-6|NA|TRBV5-1|NA|15
TGCGCCAGCAGCTTGGAGAGCAGGAATAATTCACCCCTCCACTTT
CASSLESRNNSPLHF
>TRBJ2-3|NA|TRBV19|NA|14
TGTGCCAGTAGTACCGGGGACTTAAGGAATACGCAGTATTTT
CASSTGDLRNTQYF
>TRBJ1-1|NA|TRBV18|NA|14
TGTGCCAGCTCACCACAGGGAGGGAACACTGAAGCTTTCTTT
CASSPQGGNTEAFF
>TRBJ2-7|NA|TRBV7-9|NA|15
TGTGCCAGCAGCCCAAACAGGTTCCTCGCCTACGAGCAGTACTTC
CASSPNRFLAYEQYF
>TRBJ1-4|NA|TRBV25-1|NA|15
TGTGCCAGCAGCAGGGGTGGGTGGACTAATGAAAAACTGTTTTTT
CASSRGGWTNEKLFF
>TRBJ2-5|NA|TRBV5-1|NA|17
TGCGCCAGCAGCTTGGCCGTTTTGTCCCGACAGCAAGAGACCCAGTACTTC
CASSLAVLSRQQETQYF